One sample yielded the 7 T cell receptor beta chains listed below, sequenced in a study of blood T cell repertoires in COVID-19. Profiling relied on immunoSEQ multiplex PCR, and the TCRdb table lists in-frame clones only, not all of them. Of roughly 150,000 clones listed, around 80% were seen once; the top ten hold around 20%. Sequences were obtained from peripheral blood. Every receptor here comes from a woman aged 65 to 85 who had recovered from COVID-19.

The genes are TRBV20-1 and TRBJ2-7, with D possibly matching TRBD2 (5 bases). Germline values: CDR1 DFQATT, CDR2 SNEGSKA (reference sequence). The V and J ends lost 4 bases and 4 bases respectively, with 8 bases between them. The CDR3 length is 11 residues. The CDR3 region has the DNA TGCAGTGCTATGCCGGGGTACGAGCAGTACTTC. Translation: CSAMPGYEQYF.

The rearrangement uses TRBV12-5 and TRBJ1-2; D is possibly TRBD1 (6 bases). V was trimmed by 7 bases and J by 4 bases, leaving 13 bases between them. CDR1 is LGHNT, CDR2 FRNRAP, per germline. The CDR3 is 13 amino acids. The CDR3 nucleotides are TGTGCTAGTGCTGTGGACAGCGGCTATGGCTACACCTTC. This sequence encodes CASAVDSGYGYTF.

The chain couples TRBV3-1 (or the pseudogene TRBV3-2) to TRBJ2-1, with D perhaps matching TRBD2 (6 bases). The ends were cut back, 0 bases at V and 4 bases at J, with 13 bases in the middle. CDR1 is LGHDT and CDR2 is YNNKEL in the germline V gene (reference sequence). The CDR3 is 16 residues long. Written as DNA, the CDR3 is TGTGCCAGCAGCCAAGAGGGGGGAGGACGTTACAATGAGCAGTTCTTC. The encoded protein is CASSQEGGGRYNEQFF.

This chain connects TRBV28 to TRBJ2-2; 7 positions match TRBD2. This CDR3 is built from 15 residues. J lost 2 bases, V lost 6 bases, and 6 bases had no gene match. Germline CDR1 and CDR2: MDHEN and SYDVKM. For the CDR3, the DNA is TGTGCCAGCAGCCCGCCTAGCGGAAACACCGGGGAGCTGTTTTTT. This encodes CASSPPSGNTGELFF.

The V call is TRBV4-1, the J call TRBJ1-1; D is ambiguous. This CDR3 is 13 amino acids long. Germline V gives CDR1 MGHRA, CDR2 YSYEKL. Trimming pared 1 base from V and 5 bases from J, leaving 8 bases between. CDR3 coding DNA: TGCGCCAGCAGCCAAGGTCGGAGAACTGAAGCTTTCTTT. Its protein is CASSQGRRTEAFF.

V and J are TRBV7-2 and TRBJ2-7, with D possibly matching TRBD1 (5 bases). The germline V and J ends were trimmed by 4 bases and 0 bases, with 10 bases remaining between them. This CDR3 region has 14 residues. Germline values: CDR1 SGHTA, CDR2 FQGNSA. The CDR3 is CASSSQGASYEQYF. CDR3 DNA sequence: TGTGCCAGCAGCTCCCAGGGTGCCTCCTACGAGCAGTACTTC.

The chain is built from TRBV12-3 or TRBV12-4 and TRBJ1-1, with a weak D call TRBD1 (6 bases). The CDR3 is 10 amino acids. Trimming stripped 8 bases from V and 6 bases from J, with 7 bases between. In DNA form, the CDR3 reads TGTGCCAGCGGGGGCTCTGAAGCTTTCTTT. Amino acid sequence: CASGGSEAFF.